One and the same sample provided the 26 T cell receptor beta chains below, sequenced in a study of human T cells and chemical hapten exposure. Described time point: patch test 1, 2 weeks after DPC sensitization. Treatment described: therapeutic diphenylcyclopropenone sensitization with weekly scalp DPC. Each CDR3 protein is one row after TCRdb ran MiXCR on the RACE reads. The top ten clones hold roughly 3.4% of a sample with 65,000 to 95,000 distinct CDR3 sequences, 10% to 15% of them seen once. Sequencing was performed on whole blood, taken in connection with sensitization to the hapten diphenylcyclopropenone (DPC). These receptors were obtained from a woman aged 55-69 years with alopecia areata. Some clones in this sample may be carry-over from other donors' samples.

The V gene is TRBV30, the J gene TRBJ1-4; the D gene is possibly TRBD1 (5 bases). CDR1 and CDR2 (germline): GTSNPN, SVGIG (reference sequence). The CDR3 sequence is 15 residues long. V lost 0 bases and J 2 bases, leaving 10 bases between the germline ends. CDR3 region: CAWSVMGTTNEKLFF. The CDR3, as DNA: TGTGCCTGGAGTGTAATGGGGACCACTAATGAAAAACTGTTTTTT.

The V and J genes are TRBV5-3 and TRBJ2-3; TRBD2 matches 7 bases. TRBV5-3 is given ORF status, its function remaining uncertain. With 4 bases clipped from V and 4 bases from J, the junction kept 15 bases outside the gene matches. The CDR3 covers 17 residues. The CDR3 region is CARSPPLSGEVADTQYF. The CDR3 DNA is TGTGCCAGAAGCCCTCCCTTGAGCGGGGAGGTGGCAGATACGCAGTATTTT.

At least ten counts were recorded for this clonotype. J is TRBJ2-1 and V is TRBV29-1; TRBD2 agrees at 11 bases. The CDR3 runs 13 residues. CDR1 is SQVTM, CDR2 ANQGSEA, per germline. CDR3: CTVAGGPYNEQFF. The CDR3 coding sequence is TGCACCGTAGCGGGGGGGCCCTACAATGAGCAGTTCTTC.

The gene calls are TRBV20-1 and TRBJ1-2, with 9 positions matching TRBD1. With V trimmed by 5 bases and J by 8 bases, 9 bases remained unmatched. The CDR3 length is 13 residues. CDR1 and CDR2 from the germline V gene are DFQATT and SNEGSKA (reference sequence). CDR3 loop: CSAADRGGSGYTF. CDR3 nucleotides: TGCAGTGCTGCGGACAGGGGAGGTAGCGGCTACACCTTC.

In regard to this clonotype: A read error is possible here, since a much larger clone lies one base away. The V gene is TRBV29-1, the J gene TRBJ2-3; TRBD1 might be the D (6 bases). The J call is in doubt because the DNA end fits TRBJ1-5 better. There are 14 residues in the CDR3. Germline CDR1 and CDR2: SQVTM and ANQGSEA. The CDR3 spells CSVERGVGADTQHF. The CDR3 DNA sequence: TGCAGCGTTGAAAGGGGGGTAGGTGCAGATACGCAGCATTTT.

The chain links TRBV9 to TRBJ1-6; D ambiguous. Looked up from germline, CDR1 is SGDLS and CDR2 is YYNGEE. This CDR3 is 17 amino acids long. V was cut by 2 bases and J by 0 bases, with 12 bases left in between. The CDR3, as DNA: TGTGCCAGCAGCGTGGGTCCCAGAAGCTCCTATAATTCACCCCTCCACTTT. Encoded protein: CASSVGPRSSYNSPLHF.

V gene TRBV25-1 combines with J gene TRBJ1-6; D is unresolved. CDR1 and CDR2 (germline): MGHDK, SYGVNS. Trimming left V 2 bases short and J 8 bases short, with 4 bases between. There are 12 residues in the CDR3. The CDR3 DNA reads TGTGCCAGCAGTGAAGGGTATTCACCCCTCCACTTT. Translating gives CASSEGYSPLHF.

The table lists this clonotype with many counts. The chain recombines TRBV6-5 with TRBJ2-5, with 7 positions matching TRBD2. Per germline, CDR1 MNHEY and CDR2 SVGAGI. The CDR3 loop spans 14 amino acids. Trimming cost V 7 bases and J 2 bases; bases outside gene matches: 7. In DNA, the CDR3 is TGTGCCAGCACGCGGGCTAGCGGACAAGAGACCCAGTACTTC. This codes for CASTRASGQETQYF.

In this sample, this clonotype turned up many times. CDR3 amino acids: CSARDGDYNYNEQFF. CDR3 DNA sequence: TGCAGTGCTAGAGACGGGGACTATAACTACAATGAGCAGTTCTTC. V gene TRBV20-1 combines with J gene TRBJ2-1; 7 bases fit TRBD2. The V gene end was trimmed by 0 bases and the J gene end by 3 bases; junction bases not matched to a gene: 5. Germline V CDR1 and CDR2: DFQATT, SNEGSKA (reference sequence). There are 15 residues in the CDR3.

This clonotype was seen a few times. CDR3 sequence reads: CSVLVLGSEAFF. In nucleotides, the CDR3 is TGCAGCGTTCTTGTTCTGGGGTCTGAAGCTTTCTTT. The chain joins TRBV29-1 to TRBJ1-1; no definite D call. Germline loops: CDR1 SQVTM, CDR2 ANQGSEA. V was cut by 5 bases and J by 6 bases, with 13 bases left in between. The CDR3 extends over 12 amino acids.

This clonotype was counted between two and nine times. A read error may explain this, as a much larger clone is one base away. The V gene is TRBV18, the J gene TRBJ1-4; 8 bases are a match to TRBD1. This CDR3 region has 14 residues. Trimming cost V 3 bases and J 8 bases; bases outside gene matches: 5. Germline lookup yields CDR1 KGHSH and CDR2 LQKENI. CDR3 sequence reads: CASSPTGDVEKLFF. The CDR3 DNA sequence: TGTGCCAGCTCACCGACAGGGGACGTAGAAAAACTGTTTTTT.

There are many counts of this clonotype. The chain combines TRBV6-1 with TRBJ1-2; tentative D call: TRBD1 (5 bases). The CDR3 is 14 residues long. Germline V gene lookup returns CDR1 MNHNS and CDR2 SASEGT. The ends were cut back, 1 base at V and 5 bases at J, with 11 bases in the middle. CDR3 nucleotides: TGTGCCAGCAGTGAAGGGGGACGGGAATATGGCTACACCTTC. Translated: CASSEGGREYGYTF.

This chain uses TRBV9 with TRBJ1-2; D is unresolved. Per the germline V gene, CDR1 is SGDLS and CDR2 is YYNGEE. V was cut by 2 bases and J by 0 bases, with 8 bases left in between. The CDR3 has 14 amino acids. The CDR3 region is CASSVYVSNYGYTF. DNA for the CDR3: TGTGCCAGCAGCGTGTATGTGTCTAACTATGGCTACACCTTC.

This clonotype was counted ten times or more. This chain connects TRBV18 to TRBJ2-7; 9 bases are a match to TRBD1. The V gene's germline CDR1 is KGHSH and CDR2 LQKENI. The CDR3 is 14 amino acids. V dropped 3 bases and J dropped 5; count of bases not matched to a gene: 5. CDR3 DNA sequence: TGTGCCAGCTCACCTACCACAGGGGGCGACGAGCAGTACTTC. Amino acids: CASSPTTGGDEQYF. Complete variable domain (other parts from reference TRBV18 and TRBJ2-7): NAGVMQNPRHLVRRRGQEARLRCSPMKGHSHVYWYRQLPEEGLKFMVYLQKENIIDESGMPKERFSAEFPKEGPSILRIQQVVRGDSAAYFCASSPTTGGDEQYFGPGTRLTVT.

In its sample, this clonotype was seen a few times. The chain has TRBV5-3 and TRBJ2-1; no firm D call. TRBV5-3 is an open reading frame, and its role is uncertain. The CDR3 totals 11 residues. Trimming removed 2 bases at V and 10 bases at J, with 7 bases between. CDR3 loop: CARSFPQEQFF. The CDR3 DNA follows: TGTGCCAGAAGCTTTCCCCAAGAGCAGTTCTTC.

Many counts were recorded for this clonotype. The rearrangement joins TRBV7-3 to TRBJ2-3; 9 bases are shared with TRBD1. The CDR3 totals 13 residues. Germline CDR1 SGHTA, CDR2 FQGTGA. V shed 5 bases and J 8 bases; nucleotides not matched to a gene: 5. The CDR3 DNA sequence: TGTGCCAGCAGCCCGCGACAGGGGGGTACGCAGTATTTT. It yields the protein CASSPRQGGTQYF.

Many counts were recorded for this clonotype. The chain recombines TRBV12-3 or TRBV12-4 with TRBJ2-2, with D possibly matching TRBD1 (6 bases). This CDR3 contains 13 residues. Trimming stripped 5 bases from V and 10 bases from J, with 14 bases between. In DNA, the CDR3 is TGTGCCAGCAGTCCTCGGACAGACTTGGAGCTGTTTTTT. Protein: CASSPRTDLELFF.

This clonotype has at least ten counts. The chain couples TRBV7-3 to TRBJ1-1; D is perhaps TRBD1 (5 bases). Germline values: CDR1 SGHTA, CDR2 FQGTGA. The length of the CDR3 is 14 residues. Trimming removed 5 bases from V and 1 base from J, with 11 bases in between. As DNA, the CDR3 is TGTGCCAGCAGCCCCCACCAGGGGAACACTGAAGCTTTCTTT. The encoded protein is CASSPHQGNTEAFF.

This clonotype was counted ten times or more. The rearrangement uses TRBV10-3 and TRBJ1-2; TRBD1 might be the D (6 bases). Deletions cut 3 bases from V and 5 bases from J, with 16 bases between. CDR3 length: 15 residues. CDR1 and CDR2 (germline): ENHRY, SYGVKD. CDR3 nucleotide sequence: TGTGCCATCAGTGAAAGGGCAGGGGCGAATTATGGCTACACCTTC. Protein sequence: CAISERAGANYGYTF.

This clonotype was seen a handful of times. The chain has TRBV10-2 and TRBJ2-3; D could derive from TRBD1 or TRBD2 (6 bases each). Trimming cost V 2 bases and J 4 bases, with 22 bases left between them. The V gene's germline CDR1 is WSHSY and CDR2 SAAADI. This CDR3 is 18 amino acids long. The CDR3 protein is CASSEDVEGGGFADTQYF. The CDR3 bases are TGCGCCAGCAGTGAGGACGTCGAGGGGGGAGGTTTTGCAGATACGCAGTATTTT.

CDR3 DNA sequence: TGTGCCAGCAGTCCGTATCATCAACAGGGGCTCCCCTACGAGCAGTACTTC. Translation: CASSPYHQQGLPYEQYF. V gene TRBV27 combines with J gene TRBJ2-7, with 7 bases that match TRBD1. Germline V lookup: CDR1 MNHEY, CDR2 SMNVEV (reference sequence). The CDR3 totals 17 residues. The junction had 15 bases not matched to a gene; V was cut back by 5 bases and J by 2 bases.

This clonotype was recorded many times. The V and J genes are TRBV18 and TRBJ1-4; D possibly corresponds to TRBD1 (5 bases). Germline V gives CDR1 KGHSH, CDR2 LQKENI. The germline V and J ends were trimmed by 3 bases and 7 bases, with 21 bases remaining between them. The CDR3 has 17 amino acids. The CDR3, as DNA: TGTGCCAGCTCACCCCCACACCAGGGCCCGGGAGTTGAAAAACTGTTTTTT. This codes for CASSPPHQGPGVEKLFF.

Many counts were recorded for this clonotype. This chain uses TRBV12-3 or TRBV12-4 with TRBJ1-6; 7 bases fit TRBD1. The CDR3 has 15 residues. After removal of 7 bases from V and 7 bases from J, the junction contained 10 bases not matched to a gene. This chain's CDR3 is CASNLGQLENSPLHF. In DNA form, the CDR3 reads TGTGCCAGCAACCTGGGACAGCTGGAGAATTCACCCCTCCACTTT.

This clonotype occurred many times. The rearrangement uses TRBV3-1 and TRBJ1-5; D uncertain. Germline values: CDR1 LGHDT, CDR2 YNNKEL (reference sequence). The ends were cut back, 4 bases at V and 2 bases at J, with 9 bases in the middle. This CDR3 is 14 amino acids long. The CDR3 region is CASSRVRGNQPQHF. The DNA of the CDR3 is TGTGCCAGCAGCCGGGTAAGGGGCAATCAGCCCCAGCATTTT.

V usage is TRBV5-5 and J usage is TRBJ1-1, with D possibly matching TRBD1 (5 bases). The V end lost 1 base, the J end lost 5 bases, and 15 bases lay between the germline ends. From germline, CDR1 is SGHKS and CDR2 YYEKEE (reference sequence). CDR3 size: 15 residues. The DNA for the CDR3 is TGTGCCAGCAGCTTGCCTACGTCCGGGGGAACTGAAGCTTTCTTT. Translated, it gives CASSLPTSGGTEAFF.

As regards this clonotype: The CDR3 carries no conserved terminal phenylalanine or tryptophan, so it likely arises from a read error. The J gene is TRBJ1-4, the V gene TRBV18; 7 bases map to TRBD1. Losses at the gene ends were 2 bases for V and 7 bases for J; bases not matched to a gene: 16. Germline assignment: CDR1 KGHSH and CDR2 LQKENI. CDR3 length equals 18 residues. The CDR3 region has the DNA TGTGCCAGCTCACCAAAGTCGGACAGGTACACCGGTCGTGAAAAACTGTTTCTT. Its translation is CASSPKSDRYTGREKLFL.